This note documents a single TCR beta chain sequence. Trimming at V came to 5 bases and at J to 7 bases, leaving 12 bases not matched to a gene. The CDR3 consists of 18 residues. From germline, CDR1 is WSHSY and CDR2 SAAADI. The repertoire was sequenced with immunoSEQ multiplex PCR; TCRdb's copy has only in-frame clones and lacks some. In the table there are 98,000 or so clones, approximately 82% of which are singletons. The source of the sample is a study of control samples from healthy donors and cancer patients. The chain carries TRBV10-2 and TRBJ2-1; 15 bases fit TRBD2. The sample comprised blood. This clonotype was sampled from a man aged 60-69 years in good health. This chain's CDR3 is CASSRLPPGLAGGNEQFF. CDR3 sequence (DNA): TGCGCCAGCAGTCGCTTGCCACCGGGACTAGCGGGAGGTAATGAGCAGTTCTTC.